This T cell receptor beta chain was obtained from a study of control samples from healthy donors and cancer patients. Sequencing used immunoSEQ multiplex PCR; TCRdb keeps in-frame clones, though not all of them. The sample has around 110,000 clones; about 88% are singletons. CDR1 and CDR2 from the germline V gene are MNHNY and SVGAGI (reference sequence). The length of the CDR3 is 16 residues. Trimming pared 2 bases from V and 1 base from J, leaving 14 bases between. Sequenced input: blood. The sequence derives from a woman between 65 and 79 years old in good health. This chain uses TRBV6-6 with TRBJ1-1; D is unclear. The CDR3 sequence is CASSYPARWGNTEAFF. CDR3 in DNA: TGTGCCAGCAGTTACCCGGCGCGATGGGGGAACACTGAAGCTTTCTTT.